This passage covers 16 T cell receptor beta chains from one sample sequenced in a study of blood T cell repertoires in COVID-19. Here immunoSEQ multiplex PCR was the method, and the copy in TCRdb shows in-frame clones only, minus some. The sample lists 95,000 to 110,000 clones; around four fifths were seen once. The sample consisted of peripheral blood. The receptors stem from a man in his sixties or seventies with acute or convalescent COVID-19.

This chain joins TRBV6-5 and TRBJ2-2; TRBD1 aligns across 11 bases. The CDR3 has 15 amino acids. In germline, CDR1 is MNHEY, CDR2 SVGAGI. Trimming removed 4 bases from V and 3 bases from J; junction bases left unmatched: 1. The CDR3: CASSSGQGDTGELFF. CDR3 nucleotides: TGTGCCAGCAGTTCGGGACAGGGGGACACCGGGGAGCTGTTTTTT.

This CDR3 is CASSPTATGSQETQYF. CDR3 sequence (DNA): TGTGCCAGCTCACCTACCGCTACAGGGTCCCAAGAGACCCAGTACTTC. The chain carries TRBV18 and TRBJ2-5, with TRBD1 as a possible D gene (6 bases). Trimming left V 3 bases short and J 1 base short, with 15 bases between. Germline assignment: CDR1 KGHSH and CDR2 LQKENI. CDR3 length: 16 amino acids.

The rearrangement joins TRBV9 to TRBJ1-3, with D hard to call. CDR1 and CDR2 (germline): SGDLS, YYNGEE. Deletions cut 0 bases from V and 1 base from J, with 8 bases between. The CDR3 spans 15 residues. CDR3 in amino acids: CASSVAEGSGNTIYF. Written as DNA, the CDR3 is TGTGCCAGCAGCGTAGCTGAGGGATCTGGAAACACCATATATTTT.

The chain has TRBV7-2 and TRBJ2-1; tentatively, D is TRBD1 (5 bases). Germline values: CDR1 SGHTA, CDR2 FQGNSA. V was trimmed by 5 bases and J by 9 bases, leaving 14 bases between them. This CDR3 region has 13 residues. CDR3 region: CASSQGPMGEQFF. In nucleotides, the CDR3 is TGTGCCAGCAGCCAGGGCCCCATGGGTGAGCAGTTCTTC.

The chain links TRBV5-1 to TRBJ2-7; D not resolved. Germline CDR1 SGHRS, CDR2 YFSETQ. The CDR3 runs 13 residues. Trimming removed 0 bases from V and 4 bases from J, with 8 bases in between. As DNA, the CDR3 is TGCGCCAGCAGCTTGGGGCAGAATTACGAGCAGTACTTC. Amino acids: CASSLGQNYEQYF.

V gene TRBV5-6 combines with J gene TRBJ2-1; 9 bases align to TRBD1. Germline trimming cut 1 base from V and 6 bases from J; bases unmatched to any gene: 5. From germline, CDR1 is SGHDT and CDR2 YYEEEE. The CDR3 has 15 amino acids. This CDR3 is CASSLPGTGFNEQFF. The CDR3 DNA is TGTGCCAGCAGCTTGCCCGGGACAGGGTTCAATGAGCAGTTCTTC.

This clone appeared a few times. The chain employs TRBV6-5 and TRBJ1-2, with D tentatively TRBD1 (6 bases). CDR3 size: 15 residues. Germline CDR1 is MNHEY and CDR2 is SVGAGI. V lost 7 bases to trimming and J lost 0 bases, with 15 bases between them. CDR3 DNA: TGTGCCAGCAACTCGGGGACAACCTCTAACTATGGCTACACCTTC. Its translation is CASNSGTTSNYGYTF.

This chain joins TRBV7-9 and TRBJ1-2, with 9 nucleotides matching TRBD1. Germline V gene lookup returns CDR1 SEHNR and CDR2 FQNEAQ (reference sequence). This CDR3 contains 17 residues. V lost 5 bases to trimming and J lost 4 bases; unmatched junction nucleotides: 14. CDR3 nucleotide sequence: TGTGCCAGCAGCATGGGGACAGGGCACCAACAGCCCTATGGCTACACCTTC. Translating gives CASSMGTGHQQPYGYTF.

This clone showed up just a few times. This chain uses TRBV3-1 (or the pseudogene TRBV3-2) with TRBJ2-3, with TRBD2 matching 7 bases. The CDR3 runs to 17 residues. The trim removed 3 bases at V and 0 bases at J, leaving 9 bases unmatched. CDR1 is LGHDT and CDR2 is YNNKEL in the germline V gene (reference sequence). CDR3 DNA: TGTGCCAGCAGCCATTCTTGGGGAGGGACCAGCACAGATACGCAGTATTTT. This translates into CASSHSWGGTSTDTQYF.

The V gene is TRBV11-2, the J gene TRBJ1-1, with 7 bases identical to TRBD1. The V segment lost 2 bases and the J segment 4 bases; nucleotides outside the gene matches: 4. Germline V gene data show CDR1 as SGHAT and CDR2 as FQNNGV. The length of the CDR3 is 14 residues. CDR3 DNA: TGTGCCAGCAGCTTATCCAGGGGGACCACTGAAGCTTTCTTT. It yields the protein CASSLSRGTTEAFF.

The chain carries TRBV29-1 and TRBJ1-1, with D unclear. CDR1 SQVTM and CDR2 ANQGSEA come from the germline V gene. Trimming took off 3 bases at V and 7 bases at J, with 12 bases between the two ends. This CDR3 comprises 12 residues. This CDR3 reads CSVEGSADEAFF. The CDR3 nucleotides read TGCAGCGTTGAGGGGAGCGCTGATGAAGCTTTCTTT.

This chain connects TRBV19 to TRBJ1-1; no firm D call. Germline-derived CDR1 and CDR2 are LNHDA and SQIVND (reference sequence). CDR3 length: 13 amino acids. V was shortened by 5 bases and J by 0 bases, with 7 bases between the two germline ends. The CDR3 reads CASSGNLNTEAFF. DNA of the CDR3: TGTGCCAGTAGTGGCAACCTGAACACTGAAGCTTTCTTT.

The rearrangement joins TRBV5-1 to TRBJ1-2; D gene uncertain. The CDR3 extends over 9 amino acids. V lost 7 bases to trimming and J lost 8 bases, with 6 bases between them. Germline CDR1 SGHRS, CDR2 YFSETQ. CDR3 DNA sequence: TGCGCCAGCCGGCGGGGCTACACCTTC. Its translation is CASRRGYTF.

The CDR3 DNA sequence: TGTGCCAGTAGTATTGAGGGAGGGACATATTATCGGACCCAGCATTTT. Translated, it gives CASSIEGGTYYRTQHF. The rearrangement joins TRBV19 to TRBJ1-5; D is possibly TRBD1 (6 bases). V gave up 3 bases and J gave up 11 bases, with 23 bases separating them. This CDR3 is built from 16 residues. Germline loops: CDR1 LNHDA, CDR2 SQIVND (reference sequence).

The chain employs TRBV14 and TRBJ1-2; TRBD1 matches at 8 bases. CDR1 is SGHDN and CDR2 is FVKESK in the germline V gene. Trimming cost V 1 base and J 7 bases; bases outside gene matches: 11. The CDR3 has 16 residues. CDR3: CASSQGTGGLLSGYTF. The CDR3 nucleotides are TGTGCCAGCAGCCAAGGAACAGGGGGATTATTGAGTGGCTACACCTTC.

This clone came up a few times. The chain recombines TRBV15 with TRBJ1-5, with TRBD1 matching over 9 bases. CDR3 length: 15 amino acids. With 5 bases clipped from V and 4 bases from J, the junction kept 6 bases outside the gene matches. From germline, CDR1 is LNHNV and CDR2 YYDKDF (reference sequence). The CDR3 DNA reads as TGTGCCACCAGCCAGGGACAGGGAGCTAATCAGCCCCAGCATTTT. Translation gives CATSQGQGANQPQHF.